This T cell receptor (beta chain) derives from a study of cytomegalovirus exposure and HLA in healthy donors. This PCR relied on a set of 60 Vbeta primers and 13 Jbeta primers. Generated by immunoSEQ multiplex PCR, the TCRdb table keeps only in-frame clones and is missing some. The sample consists of approximately 90,000 clones, approximately 77% of them appearing once. Findings and limits, study-wide: The study labeled more than 150 TCR beta chains cytomegalovirus-associated. CMV serostatus stood as the only immune exposure information on hand.

On this clone itself: As yet, its antigen is unknown.

Germline loops: CDR1 SGHTA, CDR2 FQGNSA. This CDR3 is built from 12 residues. V was pared by 1 base and J by 11 bases, with 11 bases between. The specimen was PBMCs. J is TRBJ1-1 and V is TRBV7-2; D not certain. The clonotype was recovered from a middle-aged woman in good health and CMV-seronegative. In DNA, the CDR3 is TGTGCCAGCAGCTTAGGAGCGGTGGGGGCTTTCTTT. Protein sequence: CASSLGAVGAFF.